This TCR beta chain came from a study of blood T cells in healthy people across ages. A second PCR, run for about 6 to 11 cycles, used a sample-barcoded 5' primer plus a J-beta primer mix. TCRdb reanalysed the 5' RACE reads using MiXCR and keeps one entry per CDR3 protein. Of about 730,000 distinct CDR3 sequences listed, 40% to 45% are singletons. Study-wide results and limits: Age advanced and TCR beta diversity per million T cells fell, roughly linearly.

To note about this clonotype: Its specificity is unknown. Possible read error: a much larger clone is one base away.

The clonotype comes from a woman in her sixties in good health. The sequencing input was blood.

The DNA for the CDR3 is TGTGCCAGCAGCCAAGATTTCGGGGACGTCTCCTACAATGAGCAGTTCTTC. Amino acid sequence: CASSQDFGDVSYNEQFF. The chain links TRBV3-1 to TRBJ2-1; TRBD1 or TRBD2 may be the D gene (5 bases each). Trimming shortened V by 0 bases and J by 0 bases, and 12 bases separated the two germline ends. The CDR3 is 17 amino acids. The germline V gene encodes CDR1 LGHDT and CDR2 YNNKEL (reference sequence).